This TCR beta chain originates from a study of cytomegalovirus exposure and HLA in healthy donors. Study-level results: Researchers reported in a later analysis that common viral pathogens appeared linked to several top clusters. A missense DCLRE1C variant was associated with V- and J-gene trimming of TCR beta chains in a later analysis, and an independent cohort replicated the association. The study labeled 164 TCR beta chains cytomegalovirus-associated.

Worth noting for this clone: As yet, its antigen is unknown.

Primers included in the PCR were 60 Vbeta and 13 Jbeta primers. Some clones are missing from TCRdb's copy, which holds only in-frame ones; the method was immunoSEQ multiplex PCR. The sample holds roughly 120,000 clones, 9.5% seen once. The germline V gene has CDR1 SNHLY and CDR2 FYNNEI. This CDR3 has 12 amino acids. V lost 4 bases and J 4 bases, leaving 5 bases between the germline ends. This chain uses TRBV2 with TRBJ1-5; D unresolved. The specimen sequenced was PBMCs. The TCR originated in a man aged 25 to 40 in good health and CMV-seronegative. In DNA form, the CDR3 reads TGTGCCAGCAGTGGAGAAAATCAGCCCCAGCATTTT. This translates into CASSGENQPQHF.